This entry concerns a single T cell receptor (beta chain). Preparation of the TCRbeta library was carried out with unique molecular identifiers. TCRdb ran MiXCR on the PCR reads and lists one entry per CDR3 protein. There are about 610,000 distinct CDR3 sequences in the sample; 10% occur only once, and roughly 4% lies in the top ten. The ends were cut back, 5 bases at V and 3 bases at J, with 18 bases in the middle. CDR3 length: 16 residues. Germline V lookup: CDR1 MNHEY, CDR2 SVGEGT. These data belong to a study of T-cell reconstitution after alpha-beta-depleted transplantation in children. The chain combines TRBV6-2 or TRBV6-3 with TRBJ2-3, with D hard to call. The source of this sequence is a human donor who donated a stem cell graft to a child with acute myeloid leukemia. This specimen was PBMCs from the stem cell graft donor, taken from the stem cell graft. The CDR3 region is CASSRGRAAGTDTQYF. CDR3 nucleotides: TGTGCCAGCAGTCGCGGCCGGGCGGCCGGGACAGATACGCAGTATTTT.